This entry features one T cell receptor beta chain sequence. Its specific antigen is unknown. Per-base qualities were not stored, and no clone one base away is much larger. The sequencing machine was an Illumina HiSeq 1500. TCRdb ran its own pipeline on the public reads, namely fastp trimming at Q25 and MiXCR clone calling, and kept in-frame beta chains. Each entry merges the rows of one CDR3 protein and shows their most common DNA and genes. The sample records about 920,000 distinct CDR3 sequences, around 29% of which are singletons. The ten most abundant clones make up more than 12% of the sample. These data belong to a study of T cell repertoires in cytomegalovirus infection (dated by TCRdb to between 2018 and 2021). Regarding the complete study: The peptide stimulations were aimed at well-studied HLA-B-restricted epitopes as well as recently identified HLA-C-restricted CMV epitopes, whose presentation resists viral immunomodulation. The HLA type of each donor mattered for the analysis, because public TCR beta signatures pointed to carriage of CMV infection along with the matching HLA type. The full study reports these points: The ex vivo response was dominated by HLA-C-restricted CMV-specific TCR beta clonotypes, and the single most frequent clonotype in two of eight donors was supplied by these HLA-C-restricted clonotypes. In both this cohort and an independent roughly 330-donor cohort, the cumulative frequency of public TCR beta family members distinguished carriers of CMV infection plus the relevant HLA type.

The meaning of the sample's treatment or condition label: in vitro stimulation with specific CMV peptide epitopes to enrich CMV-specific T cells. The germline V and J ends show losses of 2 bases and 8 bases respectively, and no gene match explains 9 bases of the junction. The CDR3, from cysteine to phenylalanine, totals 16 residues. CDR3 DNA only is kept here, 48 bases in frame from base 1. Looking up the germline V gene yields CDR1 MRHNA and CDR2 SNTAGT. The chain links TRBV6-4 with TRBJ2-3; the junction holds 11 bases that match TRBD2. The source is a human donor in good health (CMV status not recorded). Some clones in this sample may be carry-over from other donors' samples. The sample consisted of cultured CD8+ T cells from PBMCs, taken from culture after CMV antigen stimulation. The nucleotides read TGTGCCAGCAGTGACATAGCGGGGGGGCGCCTGGGTACGCAGTATTTT. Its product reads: CASSDIAGGRLGTQYF.